This TCR beta chain was captured by sequencing in a study of blood T cell repertoires in COVID-19. The CDR3 is made up of 13 amino acids. V shed 8 bases, J shed 2 bases, and the junction held 4 bases outside the gene matches. Germline CDR1 MNHEY, CDR2 SVGAGI. In the original workflow: Amplification from reference gene primers served as the basis for estimated nucleated cell counts. Method: immunoSEQ multiplex PCR; TCRdb's copy keeps in-frame clones and lacks some. D and trimming come from the DNA, and the V and J calls and clone size come from that table. The sample has some 150,000 clones; more than 85% are singletons.

Sequenced material: peripheral blood. This TCR came from a woman of 80 years or more in a cohort sampled during active or convalescent COVID-19. J is TRBJ1-2 and V is TRBV6-5, with 8 bases fitting TRBD1. CDR3 sequence: CASGRTGNYGYTF. CDR3 DNA: TGTGCCAGCGGTCGGACAGGGAACTATGGCTACACCTTC.